One sample yielded the 22 T cell receptor beta chains listed below, sequenced in a study of control samples from healthy donors and cancer patients. Method: immunoSEQ multiplex PCR; TCRdb's copy keeps in-frame clones and lacks some. The table records about 130,000 clones, approximately 90% of them present only once. The material sequenced was blood. These TCRs come from a man between 18 and 35 years old in good health.

The chain joins TRBV7-9 to TRBJ2-2, with D perhaps TRBD1 (6 bases). The CDR3 runs to 14 residues. From germline, CDR1 is SEHNR and CDR2 FQNEAQ (reference sequence). V shed 5 bases and J shed 0 bases, with 7 bases lying between them. The CDR3 DNA sequence: TGTGCCAGCAGCCGGACAGCGAACACCGGGGAGCTGTTTTTT. This gives the protein CASSRTANTGELFF.

This chain joins TRBV4-2 and TRBJ1-6; D remains ambiguous. The CDR3 spans 14 residues. The V gene lost 3 bases and the J gene lost 5 bases, with 8 bases spanning the gap. CDR1 LGHNA and CDR2 YNFKEQ come from the germline V gene. CDR3 loop: CASSHLLDNSPLHF. CDR3 DNA sequence: TGTGCCAGCAGCCATTTACTGGATAATTCACCCCTCCACTTT.

This chain links TRBV12-3 or TRBV12-4 with TRBJ2-5; unclear D gene. The CDR3 spans 13 residues. Trimming cost V 3 bases and J 7 bases, with 12 bases left between them. The chain's CDR3 is CASSFRLWGTQYF. CDR3 bases: TGTGCCAGCAGTTTTAGGCTATGGGGGACCCAGTACTTC.

The CDR3 sequence is CASKVPGEHEQFF. The CDR3 DNA reads as TGCGCCAGCAAGGTTCCAGGGGAGCATGAGCAGTTCTTC. This chain joins TRBV5-1 and TRBJ2-1; weak D call: TRBD1 (6 bases). Trimming removed 6 bases at V and 8 bases at J, with 15 bases between. Germline-derived CDR1 and CDR2 are SGHRS and YFSETQ. The CDR3 has 13 residues. Full variable domain (outside the CDR3, taken from reference TRBV5-1 and TRBJ2-1): KAGVTQTPRYLIKTRGQQVTLSCSPISGHRSVSWYQQTPGQGLQFLFEYFSETQRNKGNFPGRFSGRQFSNSRSEMNVSTLELGDSALYLCASKVPGEHEQFFGPGTRLTVL.

The gene calls are TRBV5-1 and TRBJ1-1; 9 bases map to TRBD1. With V trimmed by 4 bases and J by 0 bases, 10 bases remained unmatched. The CDR3 sequence is 17 residues long. Per germline, CDR1 SGHRS and CDR2 YFSETQ. CDR3 in amino acids: CASSTDRGNPMNTEAFF. The DNA of the CDR3 is TGCGCCAGCAGCACTGACAGGGGGAACCCTATGAACACTGAAGCTTTCTTT.

The V gene is TRBV5-6, the J gene TRBJ1-1, with D tentatively TRBD1 (5 bases). This CDR3 is 14 amino acids long. CDR1 is SGHDT, CDR2 YYEEEE, per germline. Trimming stripped 4 bases from V and 5 bases from J, with 15 bases between. The CDR3 region has the DNA TGTGCCAGCAGCCCCTCAGGGTTTGGGACTGAAGCTTTCTTT. Its protein is CASSPSGFGTEAFF.

This clone is a singleton in its sample. This same CDR3 is encoded by further DNA sequences in the sample. The chain has TRBV30 and TRBJ1-1, with D uncertain. The length of the CDR3 is 11 residues. Trimming stripped 3 bases from V and 2 bases from J, with 4 bases between. Germline V CDR1 and CDR2: GTSNPN, SVGIG (reference sequence). CDR3 sequence reads: CAWSLNTEAFF. In nucleotides, the CDR3 is TGTGCCTGGAGCCTTAACACTGAAGCTTTCTTT.

The rearrangement links TRBV4-2 to TRBJ1-3; 8 nucleotides align to TRBD1. V shed 4 bases, J shed 0 bases, and the junction held 8 bases outside the gene matches. Looked up from germline, CDR1 is LGHNA and CDR2 is YNFKEQ. This CDR3 comprises 17 residues. The CDR3, as DNA: TGTGCCAGCAGCCGAAGGACAGGGACTGTCTCTGGAAACACCATATATTTT. This codes for CASSRRTGTVSGNTIYF.

The chain is built from TRBV10-2 and TRBJ1-2; D is perhaps TRBD1 (5 bases). The CDR3 loop spans 13 amino acids. Germline V gene lookup returns CDR1 WSHSY and CDR2 SAAADI. Trimming removed 6 bases at V and 3 bases at J, with 11 bases between. CDR3 bases: TGCGCCAGCAGATCCGGGACGGACTATGGCTACACCTTC. Translated: CASRSGTDYGYTF.

The rearrangement joins TRBV7-3 to TRBJ2-3; D assignment may be TRBD1 or TRBD2 (5 bases each). V dropped 5 bases and J dropped 0 bases, with 18 bases sitting between them. Germline-derived CDR1 and CDR2 are SGHTA and FQGTGA. This CDR3 contains 17 residues. The CDR3 sequence: CASSRRGLAFSTDTQYF. CDR3 sequence (DNA): TGTGCCAGCAGCCGTAGGGGTCTAGCCTTTAGCACAGATACGCAGTATTTT. Drawing the rest from reference TRBV7-3 and TRBJ2-3, the complete variable domain is GAGVSQTPSNKVTEKGKYVELRCDPISGHTALYWYRQSLGQGPEFLIYFQGTGAADDSGLPNDRFFAVRPEGSVSTLKIQRTERGDSAVYLCASSRRGLAFSTDTQYFGPGTRLTVL.

The J gene is TRBJ1-5, the V gene TRBV20-1, with D unresolved. CDR1 DFQATT and CDR2 SNEGSKA come from the germline V gene (reference sequence). Deletions cut 3 bases from V and 1 base from J, with 13 bases between. This CDR3 contains 15 residues. Here the CDR3 reads CSASISRASNQPQHF. CDR3 DNA: TGCAGTGCTAGTATTAGTCGGGCAAGCAATCAGCCCCAGCATTTT.

The chain links TRBV6-1 to TRBJ2-2; 8 bases agree with TRBD1. The CDR3 extends over 16 amino acids. J lost 4 bases, V lost 7 bases, and 11 bases had no gene match. Germline CDR1 MNHNS, CDR2 SASEGT. The CDR3 spells CASIDPKQGGTGELFF. In nucleotides, the CDR3 is TGTGCCAGCATTGATCCGAAACAGGGGGGCACCGGGGAGCTGTTTTTT.

This chain's CDR3 is CASSLRTGGGNTIYF. CDR3 coding DNA: TGTGCCAGCAGCTTGAGGACAGGGGGCGGAAACACCATATATTTT. This chain connects TRBV5-5 to TRBJ1-3; 11 nucleotides line up with TRBD1. This CDR3 is 15 amino acids long. Unmatched junction bases numbered 1, after V lost 1 base and J lost 4 bases. CDR1 and CDR2 (germline): SGHKS, YYEKEE (reference sequence).

This chain joins TRBV18 and TRBJ1-1; D uncertain. V lost 5 bases to trimming and J lost 3 bases, with 13 bases between them. The germline V gene has CDR1 KGHSH and CDR2 LQKENI. The CDR3 totals 14 residues. CDR3 region: CASSAWTEDTEAFF. CDR3 DNA: TGTGCCAGCTCAGCCTGGACGGAGGACACTGAAGCTTTCTTT. The full variable domain, its missing parts supplied by reference TRBV18 and TRBJ1-1, is NAGVMQNPRHLVRRRGQEARLRCSPMKGHSHVYWYRQLPEEGLKFMVYLQKENIIDESGMPKERFSAEFPKEGPSILRIQQVVRGDSAAYFCASSAWTEDTEAFFGQGTRLTVV.

The rearrangement joins TRBV7-6 to TRBJ1-1; D remains unclear. The CDR3 has 13 residues. In germline, CDR1 is SGHVS, CDR2 FNYEAQ. Trimming removed 1 base from V and 6 bases from J, with 9 bases in between. Here the CDR3 reads CASSLGPGSEAFF. The CDR3 DNA follows: TGTGCCAGCAGCTTAGGCCCAGGCTCTGAAGCTTTCTTT.

The sample holds one count of this clone. The V gene is TRBV5-1, the J gene TRBJ2-1, with 8 bases identical to TRBD2. V lost 4 bases, J lost 0 bases, and 6 bases stayed unmatched. The germline V gene encodes CDR1 SGHRS and CDR2 YFSETQ. This CDR3 spans 16 amino acids. CDR3 region: CASSVRGGDSYNEQFF. The DNA of the CDR3 is TGCGCCAGCAGCGTTCGGGGGGGCGACTCCTACAATGAGCAGTTCTTC.

V is TRBV6-5 and J is TRBJ1-2; the D gene is possibly TRBD1 (6 bases). Trimming removed 2 bases at V and 8 bases at J, with 21 bases between. Germline V gene sequence: CDR1 MNHEY, CDR2 SVGAGI. This CDR3 has 16 residues. CDR3 sequence: CASSYVGDILPRGYTF. In DNA form, the CDR3 reads TGTGCCAGCAGTTACGTGGGGGACATCCTTCCTAGAGGCTACACCTTC.

CDR3 residues: CASSQVESGGYGYTF. The CDR3 DNA reads TGCGCCAGCAGCCAAGTGGAATCGGGAGGCTATGGCTACACCTTC. The gene calls are TRBV4-1 and TRBJ1-2; no clear D gene. This CDR3 comprises 15 residues. V dropped 1 base and J dropped 4 bases, with 13 bases sitting between them. Germline CDR1 and CDR2: MGHRA and YSYEKL.

This chain links TRBV18 with TRBJ1-2; D is ambiguous. CDR1 and CDR2 (germline): KGHSH, LQKENI. V lost 8 bases and J lost 3, with 22 bases in between. The CDR3 covers 16 residues. For the CDR3, the DNA is TGTGCCAGCCCCACTCGGTCTAAGGAATCGTACTATGGCTACACCTTC. Residues: CASPTRSKESYYGYTF.

This sequence joins TRBV7-9 and TRBJ1-1; D not certain. The germline CDR1 and CDR2 sequences are SEHNR and FQNEAQ (reference sequence). The V end was cut by 0 bases, the J end by 0 bases, with 8 bases between. The CDR3 covers 15 residues. CDR3 bases: TGTGCCAGCAGCTTAGCAACAGCCTTGAACACTGAAGCTTTCTTT. Translation: CASSLATALNTEAFF.

V is TRBV20-1 and J is TRBJ2-7; the D is unclear. V lost 3 bases, J lost 4 bases, and 7 bases lay in between. Per the germline V gene, CDR1 is DFQATT and CDR2 is SNEGSKA (reference sequence). The length of the CDR3 is 11 residues. CDR3 protein: CSASPQYEQYF. The CDR3 nucleotides read TGCAGTGCTAGCCCTCAATACGAGCAGTACTTC.

The chain is built from TRBV2 and TRBJ2-5, with D possibly TRBD1 on 5 matching bases. The ends were cut back, 4 bases at V and 5 bases at J, with 11 bases in the middle. This CDR3 has 13 amino acids. Germline-derived CDR1 and CDR2 are SNHLY and FYNNEI. The CDR3 DNA sequence: TGTGCCAGCAGTGTTCGGACACGGGAGACCCAGTACTTC. It is translated as CASSVRTRETQYF. The full variable domain, with the rest looked up from reference TRBV2 and TRBJ2-5, is EPEVTQTPSHQVTQMGQEVILRCVPISNHLYFYWYRQILGQKVEFLVSFYNNEISEKSEIFDDQFSVERPDGSNFTLKIRSTKLEDSAMYFCASSVRTRETQYFGPGTRLLVL.